Below, 31 T cell receptor beta chains from the same sample are listed, as sequenced in a study of PD-1 blockade in classical Hodgkin lymphoma. The table came from immunoSEQ multiplex PCR; TCRdb's copy has only in-frame clones and leaves some out. The table shows 30,000 to 40,000 clones, with around nine tenths occurring only once. Indicated time point: cycle 4 day 1 (C4D1), after less than 7 weeks of nivolumab. Brentuximab vedotin exposure varied among the patients, all of whom had relapsed after autologous stem cell transplantation. Purified CD4+ T cells were obtained from thawed PBMCs through magnetic negative selection. This sample comprised CD4+ T cells from blood, obtained before the fourth cycle of nivolumab. The source is a human donor with classical Hodgkin lymphoma.

The CDR3 DNA follows: TGTGCCAGCAGTTCTCCGCAGGGGGCCTACGAGCAGTACTTC. Its protein product is CASSSPQGAYEQYF. The genes are TRBV6-5 and TRBJ2-7; 7 bases map to TRBD1. Germline V gene data show CDR1 as MNHEY and CDR2 as SVGAGI. The V gene end was trimmed by 4 bases and the J gene end by 2 bases; junction bases not matched to a gene: 5. The CDR3 has 14 residues.

This clone was recorded once. The rearrangement joins TRBV28 to TRBJ2-2; D tentatively fits TRBD1 or TRBD2 (6 bases each). Germline CDR1 is MDHEN and CDR2 is SYDVKM. This CDR3 region has 14 residues. Trimming stripped 6 bases from V and 5 bases from J, with 13 bases between. The CDR3 region is CASRSLGGTGELFF. In DNA, the CDR3 is TGTGCCAGCAGATCTCTAGGGGGGACCGGGGAGCTGTTTTTT.

V usage is TRBV4-1 and J usage is TRBJ2-3; the D gene is possibly TRBD1 (5 bases). This CDR3 spans 15 amino acids. CDR1 and CDR2 from the germline V gene are MGHRA and YSYEKL. Trimming stripped 4 bases from V and 2 bases from J, with 13 bases between. DNA for the CDR3: TGCGCCAGCAGCCTTCAGGGTAGATTCACAGATACGCAGTATTTT. Protein sequence: CASSLQGRFTDTQYF.

This clone appeared a single time. The rearrangement links TRBV4-1 to TRBJ2-3; D possibly corresponds to TRBD2 (6 bases). There are 15 residues in the CDR3. The germline gives CDR1 MGHRA, CDR2 YSYEKL. The V and J ends lost 3 bases and 2 bases respectively, with 12 bases between them. CDR3 nucleotide sequence: TGCGCCAGCAGCCAGGAGGGGAGGCCCACAGATACGCAGTATTTT. As protein: CASSQEGRPTDTQYF.

This sequence joins TRBV28 and TRBJ1-1; D remains ambiguous. CDR1 MDHEN and CDR2 SYDVKM come from the germline V gene. Between the trimmed V and J ends, which lost 4 bases and 5 bases, there was a span of 17 bases. The CDR3 is 15 residues long. The CDR3 sequence is CASSYVLGSGTEAFF. CDR3 coding DNA: TGTGCCAGCAGTTATGTTCTGGGTTCGGGGACTGAAGCTTTCTTT.

This clone was seen just once. The chain is built from TRBV5-1 and TRBJ2-2, with D possibly TRBD1 on 5 matching bases. The length of the CDR3 is 15 residues. Trimming took 0 bases from V and 1 from J, leaving 7 bases between them. Germline CDR1 reads SGHRS; CDR2 reads YFSETQ. CDR3 residues: CASSLGGLNTGELFF. CDR3 nucleotide sequence: TGCGCCAGCAGCTTGGGGGGCTTGAACACCGGGGAGCTGTTTTTT.

This clone was found once. The chain joins TRBV5-1 to TRBJ2-1; tentative D call: TRBD2 (6 bases). With 0 bases removed from V and 5 bases from J, the gap between germline ends came to 12 bases. Per the germline V gene, CDR1 is SGHRS and CDR2 is YFSETQ. The CDR3 is 15 amino acids. The CDR3 is CASSLVLAEHNEQFF. CDR3 DNA: TGCGCCAGCAGCTTGGTGTTAGCGGAGCACAATGAGCAGTTCTTC.

CDR3 in amino acids: CAWNPGWGSQETQYF. CDR3 bases: TGTGCCTGGAATCCGGGGTGGGGAAGCCAAGAGACCCAGTACTTC. This rearrangement joins TRBV30 to TRBJ2-5, with a weak D call TRBD2 (5 bases). V shed 4 bases and J shed 1 base, with 16 bases lying between them. The CDR3 has 15 amino acids. Looked up from germline, CDR1 is GTSNPN and CDR2 is SVGIG (reference sequence).

V usage is TRBV28 and J usage is TRBJ2-7, with 8 bases aligning to TRBD1. Losses at the gene ends were 8 bases for V and 3 bases for J; bases not matched to a gene: 9. The CDR3 extends over 14 amino acids. CDR1 is MDHEN, CDR2 SYDVKM, per germline. The CDR3 DNA reads as TGTGCCAGCCTCCACACAGGGGGTGGCTACGAGCAGTACTTC. Its protein is CASLHTGGGYEQYF.

A single count supports this clone. The J gene is TRBJ2-7, the V gene TRBV9, with TRBD2 as a possible D gene (5 bases). V was cut by 3 bases and J by 2 bases, with 18 bases left in between. Germline values: CDR1 SGDLS, CDR2 YYNGEE. This CDR3 is built from 16 residues. For the CDR3, the DNA is TGTGCCAGCAGCGCACCACGAGGAGGCGGTCCCTACGAGCAGTACTTC. The encoded protein is CASSAPRGGGPYEQYF.

The chain combines TRBV11-2 with TRBJ2-5; 14 nucleotides line up with TRBD2. The CDR3 is 18 residues long. V shed 1 base and J 5 bases; nucleotides not matched to a gene: 9. The germline CDR1 and CDR2 sequences are SGHAT and FQNNGV. Here the CDR3 reads CASSLARGLAGVEETQYF. CDR3 coding DNA: TGTGCCAGCAGCTTAGCGCGGGGACTAGCGGGAGTCGAGGAGACCCAGTACTTC. The full variable domain, completed using reference TRBV11-2 and TRBJ2-5, is EAGVAQSPRYKIIEKRQSVAFWCNPISGHATLYWYQQILGQGPKLLIQFQNNGVVDDSQLPKDRFSAERLKGVDSTLKIQPAKLEDSAVYLCASSLARGLAGVEETQYFGPGTRLLVL.

The V call is TRBV25-1, the J call TRBJ2-3, with TRBD1 matching over 7 bases. The length of the CDR3 is 14 residues. After removal of 4 bases from V and 5 bases from J, the junction contained 6 bases not matched to a gene. Germline-derived CDR1 and CDR2 are MGHDK and SYGVNS. This chain's CDR3 is CASSVAGGGDTQYF. CDR3 nucleotide sequence: TGTGCCAGCAGTGTGGCAGGGGGTGGAGATACGCAGTATTTT.

The rearrangement joins TRBV5-6 to TRBJ1-4; D is undetermined. Trimming pared 5 bases from V and 2 bases from J, leaving 19 bases between. Germline V gene data show CDR1 as SGHDT and CDR2 as YYEEEE. The CDR3 runs 17 residues. The CDR3 bases are TGTGCCAGCAGACGAGGGAGTGGCGTCAGGACTAATGAAAAACTGTTTTTT. Translating it yields CASRRGSGVRTNEKLFF. The whole variable domain, remainder taken from reference TRBV5-6 and TRBJ1-4, is DAGVTQSPTHLIKTRGQQVTLRCSPKSGHDTVSWYQQALGQGPQFIFQYYEEEERQRGNFPDRFSGHQFPNYSSELNVNALLLGDSALYLCASRRGSGVRTNEKLFFGSGTQLSVL.

This clone was picked up one time. The rearrangement joins TRBV7-9 to TRBJ2-5, with D possibly TRBD1 on 6 matching bases. Trimming left V 5 bases short and J 3 bases short, with 13 bases between. The V gene's germline CDR1 is SEHNR and CDR2 FQNEAQ (reference sequence). The CDR3 sequence is 14 residues long. CDR3 amino acids: CASSVGQFKETQYF. The CDR3 DNA follows: TGTGCCAGCAGCGTGGGACAATTTAAAGAGACCCAGTACTTC.

This sequence joins TRBV19 and TRBJ1-1; D is perhaps TRBD1 (5 bases). CDR3 size: 15 residues. Germline V CDR1 and CDR2: LNHDA, SQIVND (reference sequence). V shed 4 bases and J shed 1 base, with 13 bases lying between them. The CDR3 nucleotides read TGTGCCAGTAGTAATCAGGGTATCCCGAACACTGAAGCTTTCTTT. This sequence encodes CASSNQGIPNTEAFF.

This sequence joins TRBV7-9 and TRBJ1-1; TRBD1 might be the D (6 bases). The V gene's germline CDR1 is SEHNR and CDR2 FQNEAQ (reference sequence). V was clipped by 0 bases and J by 4 bases, with 12 bases between them. This CDR3 is 15 amino acids long. CDR3 DNA: TGTGCCAGCAGCTTAGCGGAAGGGGGGAGCACTGAAGCTTTCTTT. As protein: CASSLAEGGSTEAFF.

The genes are TRBV2 and TRBJ2-7; 14 nucleotides line up with TRBD2. The ends lost 4 bases at V and 6 bases at J; junction bases unmatched: 2. Germline CDR1 SNHLY, CDR2 FYNNEI. The CDR3 loop spans 14 amino acids. The CDR3 DNA is TGTGCCAGCAGTGGGGGACTAGCGGGAGTCGAGCAGTACTTC. It is translated as CASSGGLAGVEQYF.

The chain joins TRBV5-1 to TRBJ2-3; D is undetermined. V was clipped by 0 bases and J by 6 bases, with 14 bases between them. The germline CDR1 and CDR2 sequences are SGHRS and YFSETQ. The CDR3 contains 15 residues. The CDR3 region has the DNA TGCGCCAGCAGCTTGGAAGGCCTAGTATCCGATACGCAGTATTTT. Translated: CASSLEGLVSDTQYF.

The chain employs TRBV11-3 and TRBJ2-2; D gene unclear. The ends were cut back, 1 base at V and 4 bases at J, with 4 bases in the middle. The CDR3 contains 13 residues. Germline lookup yields CDR1 SGHNT and CDR2 YENEEA. In DNA form, the CDR3 reads TGTGCCAGCAGCTTAGGGGTCACCGGGGAGCTGTTTTTT. As protein: CASSLGVTGELFF.

J is TRBJ2-3 and V is TRBV4-1; 10 bases align to TRBD2. This CDR3 comprises 21 residues. Germline CDR1 MGHRA, CDR2 YSYEKL. V was pared by 2 bases and J by 4 bases, with 21 bases of the junction left unmatched. CDR3: CASSQPSLTSGRAGGADTQYF. DNA of the CDR3: TGCGCCAGCAGCCAACCCAGTTTGACGAGCGGGAGGGCCGGTGGGGCAGATACGCAGTATTTT.

The rearrangement links TRBV2 to TRBJ2-7; D possibly corresponds to TRBD1 (6 bases). The V gene's germline CDR1 is SNHLY and CDR2 FYNNEI. V lost 7 bases, J lost 5 bases, and 12 bases lay in between. The CDR3 is made up of 12 amino acids. Written as DNA, the CDR3 is TGTGCCAGCACCCCGGACAGCCACGAGCAGTACTTC. Translating gives CASTPDSHEQYF. Full variable domain (outside the CDR3, taken from reference TRBV2 and TRBJ2-7): EPEVTQTPSHQVTQMGQEVILRCVPISNHLYFYWYRQILGQKVEFLVSFYNNEISEKSEIFDDQFSVERPDGSNFTLKIRSTKLEDSAMYFCASTPDSHEQYFGPGTRLTVT.

The CDR3: CASSESALRGSHVGENIQYF. The CDR3 bases are TGCGCCAGCAGTGAGTCGGCGCTTAGAGGGAGCCATGTTGGTGAAAACATTCAGTACTTC. V gene TRBV10-2 combines with J gene TRBJ2-4; D perhaps matches TRBD2 (5 bases). This CDR3 contains 20 residues. The V end was cut by 0 bases, the J end by 5 bases, with 26 bases between. Germline CDR1 and CDR2: WSHSY and SAAADI.

CDR3 sequence (DNA): TGTGCCAGCAGCTCAACTACAGATACGCAGTATTTT. Encoded protein: CASSSTTDTQYF. The J gene is TRBJ2-3, the V gene TRBV11-3; D unclear. Deletions cut 4 bases from V and 3 bases from J, with 5 bases between. Germline values: CDR1 SGHNT, CDR2 YENEEA. CDR3 length: 12 amino acids.

The chain combines TRBV7-9 with TRBJ1-3; D gene unclear. The CDR3 extends over 16 amino acids. V was trimmed by 1 base and J by 1 base, leaving 11 bases between them. Germline assignment: CDR1 SEHNR and CDR2 FQNEAQ (reference sequence). The CDR3 DNA reads as TGTGCCAGCAGCTTAGAGTTCGGCGCGTCTGGAAACACCATATATTTT. Its translation is CASSLEFGASGNTIYF.

This chain links TRBV7-9 with TRBJ1-1; no definite D call. V was shortened by 2 bases and J by 5 bases, with 9 bases between the two germline ends. The CDR3 has 13 residues. From germline, CDR1 is SEHNR and CDR2 FQNEAQ (reference sequence). The CDR3 region is CASSLNPETEAFF. The CDR3 nucleotides are TGTGCCAGCAGCTTAAACCCGGAGACTGAAGCTTTCTTT.

The V gene is TRBV19, the J gene TRBJ2-1, with 8 bases that match TRBD1. Germline lookup yields CDR1 LNHDA and CDR2 SQIVND (reference sequence). This CDR3 comprises 15 residues. J lost 7 bases, V lost 3 bases, and 8 bases had no gene match. The CDR3 bases are TGTGCCAGTAGTATTCAAGGACAGGGTTTTAATGAGCAGTTCTTC. Protein: CASSIQGQGFNEQFF.

The chain couples TRBV27 to TRBJ1-1; D possibly corresponds to TRBD1 (5 bases). Deletions cut 0 bases from V and 4 bases from J, with 9 bases between. CDR1 is MNHEY and CDR2 is SMNVEV in the germline V gene (reference sequence). The CDR3 loop spans 14 amino acids. The CDR3 nucleotides are TGTGCCAGCAGTTTATCAGGGGTTGCCACTGAAGCTTTCTTT. Translating it yields CASSLSGVATEAFF.

The chain carries TRBV29-1 and TRBJ2-3; no clear D gene. The germline V and J ends were trimmed by 5 bases and 2 bases, with 8 bases remaining between them. Germline CDR1 SQVTM, CDR2 ANQGSEA. The CDR3 runs to 12 residues. The CDR3, as DNA: TGCAGCGTTAGTGGAGCCACAGATACGCAGTATTTT. This encodes CSVSGATDTQYF.

The rearrangement links TRBV5-4 to TRBJ2-7; TRBD2 agrees at 11 bases. The V and J ends lost 0 bases and 3 bases, in that order; junction bases with no gene match: 5. CDR3 size: 16 residues. CDR1 is SGHNT, CDR2 YYREEE, per germline (reference sequence). As DNA, the CDR3 is TGTGCCAGCAGCTTGGCGCCCGGGACTAGCGGCTACGAGCAGTACTTC. It yields the protein CASSLAPGTSGYEQYF.

This clone was seen more than once but under ten times. V and J are TRBV5-1 and TRBJ2-1; 10 positions match TRBD2. J lost 3 bases, V lost 0 bases, and 3 bases had no gene match. The CDR3 sequence is 16 residues long. CDR1 and CDR2 from the germline V gene are SGHRS and YFSETQ. As DNA, the CDR3 is TGCGCCAGCAGCTTGGATACTAGCGGGATCTACAATGAGCAGTTCTTC. Translating it yields CASSLDTSGIYNEQFF.

The genes are TRBV7-9 and TRBJ2-1, with D possibly TRBD2 on 5 matching bases. The germline gives CDR1 SEHNR, CDR2 FQNEAQ (reference sequence). Trimming took 6 bases from V and 0 from J, leaving 15 bases between them. CDR3 length: 16 amino acids. The CDR3 protein is CASSLTKGGSYNEQFF. The CDR3 region has the DNA TGTGCCAGCAGTCTAACGAAAGGAGGCTCCTACAATGAGCAGTTCTTC.